The 16 T cell receptor beta chains given below trace back to one sample, sequenced in a study of T cells in Graves' hyperthyroidism and ophthalmopathy. RNA transcripts were the template for amplifying TCR beta CDR3 regions. The TCR CDR3 was amplified in a first-round RT-PCR using the HTBI primer set. TCRdb called the multiplex PCR reads again in MiXCR, with one record for every CDR3 protein. The sample carries 540,000 or so distinct CDR3 sequences, 15% to 19% recorded once. Material for sequencing was blood. These receptors were taken from a woman younger than 45 with Graves' hyperthyroidism.

This rearrangement joins TRBV20-1 to TRBJ2-2; 9 nucleotides align to TRBD1. Germline V gene data show CDR1 as DFQATT and CDR2 as SNEGSKA (reference sequence). This CDR3 region has 14 residues. V was clipped by 2 bases and J by 10 bases; unmatched bases: 8. CDR3 region: CSARPRGQGLELFF. The DNA of the CDR3 is TGCAGTGCTAGACCACGGGGACAGGGCTTGGAGCTGTTTTTT.

This clonotype was detected ten times or more. The V call is TRBV29-1, the J call TRBJ2-5; no reliable D call. Germline V gives CDR1 SQVTM, CDR2 ANQGSEA. This CDR3 is built from 13 residues. Trimming left V 7 bases short and J 1 base short, with 13 bases between. The CDR3 bases are TGCAGCGGCGCCGAACAGTCCCAAGAGACCCAGTACTTC. It is translated as CSGAEQSQETQYF.

This clonotype was seen many times. In DNA form, the CDR3 reads TGCAGTGCTGAACCTCTGGCGGGGCCCTCCTACGAGCAGTACTTC. Amino acid sequence: CSAEPLAGPSYEQYF. The chain carries TRBV20-1 and TRBJ2-7, with D possibly matching TRBD2 (6 bases). The length of the CDR3 is 15 residues. CDR1 is DFQATT, CDR2 SNEGSKA, per germline (reference sequence). V was cut by 5 bases and J by 0 bases, with 17 bases left in between.

This clonotype was seen at least ten times. CDR3 residues: CASSLIRGINTEAFF. The CDR3 coding sequence is TGTGCCAGCAGCTTAATAAGAGGGATAAACACTGAAGCTTTCTTT. This rearrangement joins TRBV11-2 to TRBJ1-1; D remains ambiguous. This CDR3 spans 15 amino acids. Germline CDR1 and CDR2: SGHAT and FQNNGV. Trimming took off 2 bases at V and 2 bases at J, with 12 bases between the two ends.

This clonotype was observed at least ten times. The chain is built from TRBV18 and TRBJ2-7; 9 nucleotides line up with TRBD2. Germline CDR1 is KGHSH and CDR2 is LQKENI. CDR3 length: 16 residues. With V trimmed by 2 bases and J by 6 bases, 11 bases remained unmatched. CDR3 sequence reads: CASSPYSVAGVGEQYF. The CDR3 coding sequence is TGTGCCAGCTCACCATATTCTGTAGCGGGAGTCGGCGAGCAGTACTTC.

Comments on this clonotype: Lacking the conserved final phenylalanine or tryptophan, this CDR3 likely reflects a read error. The chain couples TRBV2 to TRBJ2-2; 9 bases are shared with TRBD2. CDR1 is SNHLY, CDR2 FYNNEI, per germline. The CDR3 contains 14 residues. J gave up 0 bases and V 8 bases, and 1 base lay outside the gene matches. The CDR3 sequence: CASQREANTGELFL. DNA of the CDR3: TGTGCCAGCCAGCGGGAGGCGAACACCGGGGAGCTGTTTCTT.

This clonotype was counted ten times or more. CDR3 region: CASSLGGRNEQFF. The DNA for the CDR3 is TGTGCCAGCAGCTTGGGCGGGCGGAATGAGCAGTTCTTC. The rearrangement uses TRBV5-5 and TRBJ2-1, with D maybe TRBD2 (5 bases). CDR3 length: 13 amino acids. Per the germline V gene, CDR1 is SGHKS and CDR2 is YYEKEE (reference sequence). Trimming stripped 0 bases from V and 7 bases from J, with 8 bases between.

In its sample, this clonotype was seen many times. This chain uses TRBV6-1 with TRBJ2-7; a possible D gene is TRBD1 (6 bases). The CDR3 has 18 amino acids. The ends were cut back, 6 bases at V and 4 bases at J, with 28 bases in the middle. The V gene's germline CDR1 is MNHNS and CDR2 SASEGT. CDR3 loop: CASSEQGPELASLYEQYF. CDR3 bases: TGTGCCAGCAGCGAACAGGGACCGGAGCTAGCATCATTATACGAGCAGTACTTC.

This clonotype has just a few counts. The chain has TRBV20-1 and TRBJ2-7, with 10 bases identical to TRBD2. V shed 3 bases, J shed 0 bases, and the junction held 8 bases outside the gene matches. CDR1 is DFQATT, CDR2 SNEGSKA, per germline (reference sequence). CDR3 length: 16 residues. CDR3: CSARRGSGGSSYEQYF. The CDR3 DNA sequence: TGCAGTGCTAGGAGGGGTAGCGGGGGGTCCTCCTACGAGCAGTACTTC.

This clonotype was recorded a few times. The rearrangement joins TRBV6-2 or TRBV6-3 to TRBJ1-6; tentatively, D is TRBD1 (6 bases). Trimming cost V 2 bases and J 7 bases, with 18 bases left between them. The CDR3 extends over 17 amino acids. The V gene's germline CDR1 is MNHEY and CDR2 SVGEGT. The CDR3 DNA follows: TGTGCCAGCAGTTACGCGGCCCCGGGGGGGCGGAATTCACCCCTCCACTTT. Its protein product is CASSYAAPGGRNSPLHF.

The table lists this clonotype with many counts. The chain uses TRBV10-1 and TRBJ2-3, with 8 nucleotides matching TRBD2. There are 16 residues in the CDR3. After removal of 0 bases from V and 6 bases from J, the junction contained 8 bases not matched to a gene. Germline-derived CDR1 and CDR2 are WNHNN and SYGVQD (reference sequence). In DNA form, the CDR3 reads TGCGCCAGCAGTGAGTCGATGATAGCGGGAATGGATACGCAGTATTTT. Its translation: CASSESMIAGMDTQYF.

This clonotype was picked up many times. The V call is TRBV7-2, the J call TRBJ1-6; D perhaps matches TRBD1 (5 bases). In germline, CDR1 is SGHTA, CDR2 FQGNSA. This CDR3 region has 12 residues. The V and J ends lost 1 base and 10 bases respectively, with 5 bases between them. CDR3 protein: CASSLDRSPLHF. The CDR3, as DNA: TGTGCCAGCAGCTTAGACAGGTCACCCCTCCACTTT.

The chain links TRBV13 to TRBJ2-7, with 7 bases lining up with TRBD1. The CDR3 length is 12 residues. CDR1 is PRHDT, CDR2 FYEKMQ, per germline (reference sequence). V lost 5 bases and J lost 6; bases outside the gene matches: 4. The chain's CDR3 is CASSIDRAEQYF. In nucleotides, the CDR3 is TGTGCCAGCAGCATTGACAGGGCCGAGCAGTACTTC. Complete variable domain (other parts from reference TRBV13 and TRBJ2-7): AAGVIQSPRHLIKEKRETATLKCYPIPRHDTVYWYQQGPGQDPQFLISFYEKMQSDKGSIPDRFSAQQFSDYHSELNMSSLELGDSALYFCASSIDRAEQYFGPGTRLTVT.

This clonotype has a handful of counts. This chain joins TRBV20-1 and TRBJ2-2; possible D gene TRBD2, 6 bases. The germline CDR1 and CDR2 sequences are DFQATT and SNEGSKA (reference sequence). The CDR3 spans 14 residues. V was shortened by 3 bases and J by 3 bases, with 11 bases between the two germline ends. In DNA, the CDR3 is TGCAGTGCTAGGAAGACTAGTTACACCGGGGAGCTGTTTTTT. Translated, it gives CSARKTSYTGELFF.

This clonotype came up a few times. The chain employs TRBV20-1 and TRBJ2-1; 13 bases are a match to TRBD2. The CDR3 contains 19 residues. Unmatched junction bases numbered 14, after V lost 6 bases and J lost 0 bases. Germline CDR1 reads DFQATT; CDR2 reads SNEGSKA (reference sequence). CDR3 residues: CSANPGGLAGPLSYNEQFF. CDR3 in DNA: TGCAGTGCAAACCCCGGGGGACTAGCGGGACCCCTCTCCTACAATGAGCAGTTCTTC.

The rearrangement joins TRBV11-1 to TRBJ2-7; 11 nucleotides match TRBD2. The CDR3 spans 14 residues. With V trimmed by 3 bases and J by 7 bases, 5 bases remained unmatched. The germline V gene encodes CDR1 SGHAT and CDR2 FQDESV (reference sequence). CDR3 bases: TGTGCCAGCAGCTTGCGACTAGCGGGGCTTGAGCAGTACTTC. This sequence encodes CASSLRLAGLEQYF. Variable domain in full (rest from reference TRBV11-1 and TRBJ2-7): EAEVAQSPRYKITEKSQAVAFWCDPISGHATLYWYRQILGQGPELLVQFQDESVVDDSQLPKDRFSAERLKGVDSTLKIQPAELGDSAMYLCASSLRLAGLEQYFGPGTRLTVT.